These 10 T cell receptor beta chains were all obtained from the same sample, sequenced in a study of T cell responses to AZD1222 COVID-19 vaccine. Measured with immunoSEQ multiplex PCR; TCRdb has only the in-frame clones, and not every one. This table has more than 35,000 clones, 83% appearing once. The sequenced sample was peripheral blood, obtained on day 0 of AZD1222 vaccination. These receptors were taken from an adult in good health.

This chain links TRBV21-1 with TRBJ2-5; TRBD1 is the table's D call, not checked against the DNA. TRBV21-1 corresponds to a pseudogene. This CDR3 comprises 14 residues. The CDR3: CASISGALQETQYF. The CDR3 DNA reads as TGTGCCAGCATCTCAGGGGCCCTCCAAGAGACCCAGTACTTC.

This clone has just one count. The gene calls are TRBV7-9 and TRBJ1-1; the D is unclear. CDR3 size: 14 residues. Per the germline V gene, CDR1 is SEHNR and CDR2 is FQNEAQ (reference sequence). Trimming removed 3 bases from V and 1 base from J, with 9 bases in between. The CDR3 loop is CASSFDMRNTEAFF. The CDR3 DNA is TGTGCCAGCAGCTTCGACATGAGGAACACTGAAGCTTTCTTT.

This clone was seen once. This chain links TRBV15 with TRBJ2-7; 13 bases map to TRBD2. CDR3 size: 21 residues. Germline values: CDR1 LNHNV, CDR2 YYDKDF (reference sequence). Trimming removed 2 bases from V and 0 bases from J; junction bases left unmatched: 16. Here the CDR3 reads CATSRRESGLAGITSSYEQYF. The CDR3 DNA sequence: TGTGCCACCAGCAGAAGAGAATCGGGACTAGCGGGGATAACGAGCTCCTACGAGCAGTACTTC.

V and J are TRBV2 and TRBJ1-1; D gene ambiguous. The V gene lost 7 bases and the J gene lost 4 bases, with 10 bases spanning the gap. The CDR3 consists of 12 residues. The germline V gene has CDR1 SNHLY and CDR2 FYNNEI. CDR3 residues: CASMPPATEAFF. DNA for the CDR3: TGTGCCAGCATGCCCCCTGCCACTGAAGCTTTCTTT.

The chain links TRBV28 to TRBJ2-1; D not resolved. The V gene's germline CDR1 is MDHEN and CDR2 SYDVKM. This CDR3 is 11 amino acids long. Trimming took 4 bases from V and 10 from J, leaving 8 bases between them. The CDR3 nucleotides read TGTGCCAGCAGTTACCTTGGCGAGCAGTTCTTC. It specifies CASSYLGEQFF.

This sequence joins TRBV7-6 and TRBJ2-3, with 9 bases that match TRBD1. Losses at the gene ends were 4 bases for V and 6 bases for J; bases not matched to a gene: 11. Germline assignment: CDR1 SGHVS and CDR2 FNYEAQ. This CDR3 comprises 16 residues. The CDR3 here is CASSCTGGVPPDTQYF. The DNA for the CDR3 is TGTGCCAGCAGCTGCACAGGGGGCGTCCCTCCGGATACGCAGTATTTT.

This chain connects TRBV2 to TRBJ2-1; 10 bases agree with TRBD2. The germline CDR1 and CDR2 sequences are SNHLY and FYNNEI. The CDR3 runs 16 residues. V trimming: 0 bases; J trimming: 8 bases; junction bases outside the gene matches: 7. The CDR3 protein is CASSEAVLAGDDEQFF. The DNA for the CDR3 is TGTGCCAGCAGTGAAGCGGTTCTAGCGGGAGATGATGAGCAGTTCTTC.

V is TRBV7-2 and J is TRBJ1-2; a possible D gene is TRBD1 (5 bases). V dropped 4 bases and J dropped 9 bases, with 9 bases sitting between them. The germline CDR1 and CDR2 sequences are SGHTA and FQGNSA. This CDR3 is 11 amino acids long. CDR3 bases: TGTGCCAGCAGCTCGGGACTCCGCTACACCTTC. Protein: CASSSGLRYTF.

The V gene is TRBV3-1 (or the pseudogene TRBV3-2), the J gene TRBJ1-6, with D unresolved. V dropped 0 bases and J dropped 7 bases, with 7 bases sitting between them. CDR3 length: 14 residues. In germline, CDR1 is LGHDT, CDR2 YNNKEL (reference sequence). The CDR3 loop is CASSQEAWNSPLHF. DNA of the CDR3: TGTGCCAGCAGCCAAGAGGCGTGGAATTCACCCCTCCACTTT.

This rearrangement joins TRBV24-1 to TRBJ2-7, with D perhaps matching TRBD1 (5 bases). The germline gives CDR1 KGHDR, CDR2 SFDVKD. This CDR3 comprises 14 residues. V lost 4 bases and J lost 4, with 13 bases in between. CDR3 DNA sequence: TGTGCCACCAGTGACCGGACACCTGGATACGAGCAGTACTTC. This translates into CATSDRTPGYEQYF.